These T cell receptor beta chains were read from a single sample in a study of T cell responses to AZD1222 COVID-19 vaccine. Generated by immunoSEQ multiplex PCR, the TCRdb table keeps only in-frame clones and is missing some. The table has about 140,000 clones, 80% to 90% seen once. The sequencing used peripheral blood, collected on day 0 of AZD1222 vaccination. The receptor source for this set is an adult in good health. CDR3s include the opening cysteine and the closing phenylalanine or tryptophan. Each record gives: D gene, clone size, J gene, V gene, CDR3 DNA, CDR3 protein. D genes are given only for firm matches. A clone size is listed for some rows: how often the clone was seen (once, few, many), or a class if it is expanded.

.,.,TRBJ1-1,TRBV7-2,TGTGCCAGCAGCTTTCAAGGCGGGAACACTGAAGCTTTCTTT,CASSFQGGNTEAFF
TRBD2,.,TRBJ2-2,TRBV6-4,TGTGCCAGCAGTGAAGAGCGGGGGGGCACCGGGGAGCTGTTTTTT,CASSEERGGTGELFF
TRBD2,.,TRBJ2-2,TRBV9,TGTGCCAGCAGCGTTGTCCCCGGGAGGGCCGGGACCGGGGAGCTGTTTTTT,CASSVVPGRAGTGELFF
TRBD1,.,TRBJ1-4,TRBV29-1,TGCAGCGTTGTGGGACAGCTTAATGAAAAACTGTTTTTT,CSVVGQLNEKLFF
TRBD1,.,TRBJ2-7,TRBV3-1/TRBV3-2,TGTGCCAGCAGCCCTGGACAGGGGAACTACGAGCAGTACTTC,CASSPGQGNYEQYF
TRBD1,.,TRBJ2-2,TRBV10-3,TGTGCCATCAGTGAGGGACAGGGAAGTGTTCCCGGGGAGCTGTTTTTT,CAISEGQGSVPGELFF
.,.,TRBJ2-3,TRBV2,TGTGCCAGCAGTGACATTGGGGGGGGCAGAGCAGATACGCAGTATTTT,CASSDIGGGRADTQYF
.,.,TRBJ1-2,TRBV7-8,TGTGCCAGCAGCTTTATCGGGACGGAGACCTATGGCTACACCTTC,CASSFIGTETYGYTF
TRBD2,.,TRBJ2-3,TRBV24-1,TGTGCCACCAGTGAAGCGGGGGCTCAACCCGCGCAGTATTTT,CATSEAGAQPAQYF
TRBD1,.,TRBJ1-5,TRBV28,TGTGCCAGCACTCCTAGTCTCGGACAGGTAAAACCTCCTAAAGGGCCCCAGCATTTT,CASTPSLGQVKPPKGPQHF
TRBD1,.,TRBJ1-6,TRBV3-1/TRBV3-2,TGTGCCAGCAGCCAACAGGACAGGGATAATTCACCCCTCCACTTT,CASSQQDRDNSPLHF
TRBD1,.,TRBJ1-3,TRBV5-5,TGTGCCAGCAGCTTTCCGGGACAGGAGGAAAACACCATATATTTT,CASSFPGQEENTIYF
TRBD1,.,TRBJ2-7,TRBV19,TGTGCCAGTAGTACTCGGGACAGGTCTTACGACGAGCAGTACTTC,CASSTRDRSYDEQYF
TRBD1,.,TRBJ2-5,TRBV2,TGTGCCAGCAAAGTAGGGGGCGCGAGGGAGACCCAGTACTTC,CASKVGGARETQYF
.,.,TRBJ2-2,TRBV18,TGTGCCAGCTCACCAGAGGAGGGCGGGGAGCTGTTTTTT,CASSPEEGGELFF
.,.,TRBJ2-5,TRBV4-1,TGCGCCAGCAGCCAAGAGGAAGTTAGCGGACCCGGGGCCCAGTACTTC,CASSQEEVSGPGAQYF
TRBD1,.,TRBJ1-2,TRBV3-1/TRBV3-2,TGTGCCAGCAGCCAGGGGACAGGCTACTATGGCTACACCTTC,CASSQGTGYYGYTF
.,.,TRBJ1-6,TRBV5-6,TGTGCCAGCAGCCCTGATAGGGGGTCTTTGCCCCTCCACTTT,CASSPDRGSLPLHF
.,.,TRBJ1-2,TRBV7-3,TGTGCCAGCAGCTCGAGTGCTAACTATGGCTACACCTTC,CASSSSANYGYTF
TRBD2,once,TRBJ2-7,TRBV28,TGTGCCAGCAGTTTGTCCCTAGCGGCGTCAACGAGCTCCTACGAGCAGTACTTC,CASSLSLAASTSSYEQYF
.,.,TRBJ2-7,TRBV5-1,TGCGCCAGCAGCTTGGGGGCCCCCCCCTCCTACGAGCAGTACTTC,CASSLGAPPSYEQYF
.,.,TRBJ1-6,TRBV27,TGTGCCAGCAGTTTGTACAGAAATAATTCACCCCTCCACTTT,CASSLYRNNSPLHF